These T cell receptor beta chains were read from a single sample in a study of blood T cell repertoires in COVID-19. The data were produced by immunoSEQ multiplex PCR, yet TCRdb's version contains in-frame clones alone and is incomplete. The table lists some 48,000 clones, more than 75% of them singletons. The sample comprised peripheral blood. These TCRs come from a woman aged 55-70 years with acute or convalescent COVID-19. The CDR3 runs from the conserved cysteine through the conserved F or W. The D gene is left open where the match is weak. Clone size is given for some rows only: seen once, a few or many times, or a class if the clone is expanded.

CDR3 length	V gene	D gene	J gene	clone size	CDR3 protein	CDR3 DNA
20	TRBV5-5	TRBD1	TRBJ2-3	.	CASSLGTAKPRGRLTDTQYF	TGTGCCAGCAGCCTTGGGACAGCAAAGCCGCGAGGCCGTCTCACAGATACGCAGTATTTT
13	TRBV4-1	.	TRBJ1-1	.	CASSQELQVEAFF	TGCGCCAGCAGCCAAGAGTTGCAGGTTGAAGCTTTCTTT
16	TRBV27	TRBD1	TRBJ1-5	.	CASSLKGQGKGQPQHF	TGTGCCAGCAGTTTAAAGGGACAGGGGAAAGGGCAGCCCCAGCATTTT
14	TRBV6-6	.	TRBJ1-5	.	CASVGAESNQPQHF	TGTGCCAGCGTGGGGGCCGAAAGCAATCAGCCCCAGCATTTT
13	TRBV29-1	.	TRBJ2-1	.	CSVGSRLAHEQFF	TGCAGCGTTGGGTCCAGGCTAGCCCATGAGCAGTTCTTC
13	TRBV27	.	TRBJ1-1	few	CASRLSRVTEAFF	TGTGCCAGCAGGTTGAGCCGGGTCACTGAAGCTTTCTTT
13	TRBV24-1	.	TRBJ1-2	.	CATSGGLFYGYTF	TGTGCCACCAGTGGGGGACTTTTCTATGGCTACACCTTC
14	TRBV7-3	TRBD2	TRBJ2-1	few	CASSWSGGANEQFF	TGTGCCAGCAGCTGGAGCGGGGGGGCCAATGAGCAGTTCTTC
14	TRBV30	.	TRBJ1-5	.	CAWSVGGWNQPQHF	TGTGCCTGGAGTGTTGGGGGCTGGAATCAGCCCCAGCATTTT
14	TRBV2	.	TRBJ1-2	.	CASAGDIANYGYTF	TGTGCCAGCGCCGGGGATATAGCTAACTATGGCTACACCTTC
14	TRBV3-1/TRBV3-2	TRBD2	TRBJ2-7	.	CASSQRLADYEQYF	TGTGCCAGCAGCCAACGACTAGCGGACTACGAGCAGTACTTC
13	TRBV6-6	TRBD1	TRBJ1-2	.	CASSPGQVYGYTF	TGTGCCAGCAGTCCAGGACAGGTCTATGGCTACACCTTC
15	TRBV5-4	.	TRBJ1-1	.	CASSLVGTLRTEAFF	TGTGCCAGCAGCTTGGTTGGGACACTGCGTACTGAAGCTTTCTTT
18	TRBV5-1	.	TRBJ2-5	once	CASSPGGWGDASQETQYF	TGCGCCAGCAGCCCAGGCGGTTGGGGGGACGCTTCCCAAGAGACCCAGTACTTC
13	TRBV5-6	.	TRBJ1-1	.	CASSFGRNTEAFF	TGTGCCAGCAGCTTCGGTCGGAACACTGAAGCTTTCTTT
16	TRBV5-8	.	TRBJ1-1	.	CASSLMKFLRGTEAFF	TGTGCCAGCAGCTTGATGAAATTTCTTAGGGGCACTGAAGCTTTCTTT
16	TRBV21-1	.	TRBJ2-1	.	CASSKGLAADHNEQFF	TGTGCCAGCAGCAAAGGACTAGCGGCAGACCACAATGAGCAGTTCTTC
17	TRBV24-1	.	TRBJ2-2	.	CATSDTRSGRGTGELFF	TGTGCCACCAGTGACACCAGGTCGGGTAGGGGCACCGGGGAGCTGTTTTTT
19	TRBV4-3	TRBD2	TRBJ2-2	.	CASSRGVSGRLANTGELFF	TGCGCCAGCAGCCGCGGTGTAAGCGGGAGGCTCGCGAACACCGGGGAGCTGTTTTTT
15	TRBV4-3	.	TRBJ2-3	.	CASSQGSKNTDTQYF	TGCGCCAGCAGCCAAGGGAGCAAGAATACAGATACGCAGTATTTT
13	TRBV29-1	.	TRBJ1-1	.	CSVEDQRKTEAFF	TGCAGCGTTGAAGACCAGAGGAAAACTGAAGCTTTCTTT
17	TRBV19	TRBD2	TRBJ2-1	.	CASSSGLAGYSYNEQFF	TGTGCCAGTAGTTCCGGGCTAGCGGGATACTCCTACAATGAGCAGTTCTTC
17	TRBV5-5	TRBD2	TRBJ2-2	.	CASSLLSALAHTGELFF	TGTGCCAGCAGCTTGCTCTCCGCACTAGCGCACACCGGGGAGCTGTTTTTT
14	TRBV20-1	.	TRBJ2-1	.	CSASVPSSYNEQFF	TGCAGTGCTAGTGTCCCGAGCTCCTACAATGAGCAGTTCTTC
15	TRBV7-3	TRBD1	TRBJ1-6	.	CASSLRTGEGSPLHF	TGTGCCAGCAGCCTGCGGACAGGGGAAGGTTCACCCCTCCACTTT
16	TRBV7-2	.	TRBJ2-1	.	CASSLSGLPVGGEQFF	TGTGCCAGCAGTCTATCGGGACTCCCGGTCGGCGGTGAGCAGTTCTTC
18	TRBV19	TRBD1	TRBJ1-2	.	CASSISGTGALSVYGYTF	TGTGCCAGTAGTATCTCCGGGACAGGGGCACTTAGCGTCTATGGCTACACCTTC
15	TRBV2	TRBD2	TRBJ2-2	.	CASSLAGGGTGELFF	TGTGCCAGCTCCCTAGCGGGAGGGGGCACCGGGGAGCTGTTTTTT
15	TRBV10-2	TRBD2	TRBJ2-3	.	CASRAGGPPVDTQYF	TGCGCCAGCAGAGCGGGGGGGCCACCAGTAGATACGCAGTATTTT
15	TRBV5-1	TRBD1	TRBJ1-1	.	CASSLAPGGISEAFF	TGCGCCAGCAGCTTGGCCCCAGGGGGCATCTCTGAAGCTTTCTTT
14	TRBV27	TRBD2	TRBJ2-3	.	CASSLVGGARTQYF	TGTGCCAGCAGTTTGGTGGGAGGGGCACGCACGCAGTATTTT
11	TRBV20-1	.	TRBJ2-3	.	CSARKGDTQYF	TGCAGTGCTAGAAAGGGGGATACGCAGTATTTT